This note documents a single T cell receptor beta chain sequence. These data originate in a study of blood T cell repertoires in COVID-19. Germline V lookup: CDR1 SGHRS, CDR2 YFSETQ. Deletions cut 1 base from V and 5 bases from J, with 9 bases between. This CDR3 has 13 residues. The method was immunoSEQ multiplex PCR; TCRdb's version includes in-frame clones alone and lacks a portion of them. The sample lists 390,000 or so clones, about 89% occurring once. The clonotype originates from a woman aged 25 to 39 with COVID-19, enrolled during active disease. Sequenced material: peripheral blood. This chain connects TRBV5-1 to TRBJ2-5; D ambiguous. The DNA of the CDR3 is TGCGCCAGCAGCTTGAGGCCAGGCGAGACCCAGTACTTC. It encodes CASSLRPGETQYF.